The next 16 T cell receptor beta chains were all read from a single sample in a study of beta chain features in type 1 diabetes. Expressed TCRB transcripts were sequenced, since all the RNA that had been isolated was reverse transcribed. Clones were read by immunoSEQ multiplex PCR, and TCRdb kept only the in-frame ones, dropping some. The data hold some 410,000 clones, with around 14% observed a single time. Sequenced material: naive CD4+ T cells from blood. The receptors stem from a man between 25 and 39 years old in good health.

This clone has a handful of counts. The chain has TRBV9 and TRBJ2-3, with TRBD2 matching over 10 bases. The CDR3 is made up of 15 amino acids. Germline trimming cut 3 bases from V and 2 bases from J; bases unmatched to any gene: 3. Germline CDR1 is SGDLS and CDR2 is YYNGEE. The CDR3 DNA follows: TGTGCCAGCAGCGCTAGCGGGAGAACCACAGATACGCAGTATTTT. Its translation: CASSASGRTTDTQYF. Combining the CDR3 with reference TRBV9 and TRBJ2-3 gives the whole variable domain DSGVTQTPKHLITATGQRVTLRCSPRSGDLSVYWYQQSLDQGLQFLIQYYNGEERAKGNILERFSAQQFPDLHSELNLSSLELGDSALYFCASSASGRTTDTQYFGPGTRLTVL.

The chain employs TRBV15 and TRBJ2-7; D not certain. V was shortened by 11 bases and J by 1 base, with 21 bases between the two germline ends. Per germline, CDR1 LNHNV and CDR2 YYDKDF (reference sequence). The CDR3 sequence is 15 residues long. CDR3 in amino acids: CASVAGSKPSYEQYV. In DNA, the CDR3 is TGTGCCTCCGTCGCCGGGTCTAAACCATCCTACGAGCAGTACGTC.

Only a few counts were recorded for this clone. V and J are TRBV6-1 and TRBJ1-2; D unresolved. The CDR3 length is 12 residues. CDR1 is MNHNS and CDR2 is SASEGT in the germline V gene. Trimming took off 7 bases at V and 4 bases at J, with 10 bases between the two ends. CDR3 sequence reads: CASTSVVYGYTF. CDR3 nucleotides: TGTGCCAGCACCTCCGTAGTCTATGGCTACACCTTC.

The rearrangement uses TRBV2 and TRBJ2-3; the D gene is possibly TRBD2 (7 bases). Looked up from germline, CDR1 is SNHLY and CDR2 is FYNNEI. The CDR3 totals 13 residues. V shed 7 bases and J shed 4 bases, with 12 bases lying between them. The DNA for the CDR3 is TGTGCCAGCAAGGCGGGGGCGTCAGATACGCAGTATTTT. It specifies CASKAGASDTQYF. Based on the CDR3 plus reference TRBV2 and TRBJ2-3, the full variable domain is EPEVTQTPSHQVTQMGQEVILRCVPISNHLYFYWYRQILGQKVEFLVSFYNNEISEKSEIFDDQFSVERPDGSNFTLKIRSTKLEDSAMYFCASKAGASDTQYFGPGTRLTVL.

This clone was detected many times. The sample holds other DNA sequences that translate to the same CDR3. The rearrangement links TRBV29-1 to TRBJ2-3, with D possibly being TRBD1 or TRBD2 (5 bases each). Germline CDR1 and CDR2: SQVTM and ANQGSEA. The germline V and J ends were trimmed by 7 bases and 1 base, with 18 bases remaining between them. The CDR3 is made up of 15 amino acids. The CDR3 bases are TGCAGCGCGACTCTGGGGGTGCGTGGCACAGATACGCAGTATTTT. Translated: CSATLGVRGTDTQYF.

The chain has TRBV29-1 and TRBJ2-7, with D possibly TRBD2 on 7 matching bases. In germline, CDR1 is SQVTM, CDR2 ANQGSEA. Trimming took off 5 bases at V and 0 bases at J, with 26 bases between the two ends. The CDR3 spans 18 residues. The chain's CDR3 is CSVLKLGRGRPSSYEQYF. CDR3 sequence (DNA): TGCAGCGTTCTTAAATTGGGGCGGGGGCGTCCCAGCTCCTACGAGCAGTACTTC.

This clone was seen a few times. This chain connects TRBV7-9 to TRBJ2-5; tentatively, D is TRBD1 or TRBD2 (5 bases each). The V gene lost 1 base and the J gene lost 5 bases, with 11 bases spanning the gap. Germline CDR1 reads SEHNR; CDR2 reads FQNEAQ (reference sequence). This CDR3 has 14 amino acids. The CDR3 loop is CASSLDGGPETQYF. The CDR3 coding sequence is TGTGCCAGCAGCTTAGATGGGGGTCCGGAGACCCAGTACTTC.

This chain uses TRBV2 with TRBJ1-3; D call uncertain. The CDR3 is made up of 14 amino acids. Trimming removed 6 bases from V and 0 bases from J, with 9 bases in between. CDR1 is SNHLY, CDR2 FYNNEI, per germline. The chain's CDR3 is CASSLKSSGNTIYF. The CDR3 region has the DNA TGTGCCAGCAGCCTGAAGAGCTCTGGAAACACCATATATTTT.

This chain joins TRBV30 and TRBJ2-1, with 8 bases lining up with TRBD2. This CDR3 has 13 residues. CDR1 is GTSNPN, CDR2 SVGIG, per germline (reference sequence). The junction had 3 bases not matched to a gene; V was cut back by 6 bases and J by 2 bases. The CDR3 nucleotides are TGTGCCTGCAAGCGGGGGACCTACAATGAGCAGTTCTTC. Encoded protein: CACKRGTYNEQFF.

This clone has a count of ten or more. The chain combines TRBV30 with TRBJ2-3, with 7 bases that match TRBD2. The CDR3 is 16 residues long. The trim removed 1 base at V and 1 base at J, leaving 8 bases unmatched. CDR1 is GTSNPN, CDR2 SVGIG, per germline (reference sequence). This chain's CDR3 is CAWSAGLTSGTDTQYF. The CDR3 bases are TGTGCCTGGAGTGCCGGGCTAACTAGCGGCACAGATACGCAGTATTTT.

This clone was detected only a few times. The CDR3 region has the DNA TGTGCCAGCAGTCCGACAGGCGACGACTATGGCTACACCTTC. Protein: CASSPTGDDYGYTF. The chain is built from TRBV7-2 and TRBJ1-2; possible D gene TRBD1, 6 bases. The germline V gene encodes CDR1 SGHTA and CDR2 FQGNSA. Trimming pared 6 bases from V and 3 bases from J, leaving 14 bases between. There are 14 residues in the CDR3.

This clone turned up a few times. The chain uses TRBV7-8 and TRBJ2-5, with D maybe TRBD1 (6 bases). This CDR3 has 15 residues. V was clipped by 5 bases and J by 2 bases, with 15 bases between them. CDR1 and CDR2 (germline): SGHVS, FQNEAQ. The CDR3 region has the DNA TGTGCCAGCAGCGAAAGCAGGGACATACAAGAGACCCAGTACTTC. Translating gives CASSESRDIQETQYF.

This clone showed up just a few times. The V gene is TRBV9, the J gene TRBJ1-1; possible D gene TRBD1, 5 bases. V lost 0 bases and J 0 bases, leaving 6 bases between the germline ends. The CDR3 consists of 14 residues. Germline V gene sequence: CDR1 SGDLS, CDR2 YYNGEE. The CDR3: CASSVEGMNTEAFF. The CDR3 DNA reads TGTGCCAGCAGCGTAGAGGGGATGAACACTGAAGCTTTCTTT. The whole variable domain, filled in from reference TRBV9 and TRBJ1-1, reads DSGVTQTPKHLITATGQRVTLRCSPRSGDLSVYWYQQSLDQGLQFLIQYYNGEERAKGNILERFSAQQFPDLHSELNLSSLELGDSALYFCASSVEGMNTEAFFGQGTRLTVV.

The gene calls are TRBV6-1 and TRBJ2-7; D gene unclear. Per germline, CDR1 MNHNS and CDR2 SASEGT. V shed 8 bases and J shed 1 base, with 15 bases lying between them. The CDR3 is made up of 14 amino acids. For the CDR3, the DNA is TGTGCCAGCCCCGTCCGAGACAAGTCCTACGAGCAGTACGTC. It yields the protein CASPVRDKSYEQYV.

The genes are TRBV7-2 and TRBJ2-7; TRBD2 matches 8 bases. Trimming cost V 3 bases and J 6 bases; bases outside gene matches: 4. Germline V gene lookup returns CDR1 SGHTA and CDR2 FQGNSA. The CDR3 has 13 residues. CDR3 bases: TGTGCCAGCAGCTTGACTAGCGTATTCGAGCAGTACGTC. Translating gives CASSLTSVFEQYV.

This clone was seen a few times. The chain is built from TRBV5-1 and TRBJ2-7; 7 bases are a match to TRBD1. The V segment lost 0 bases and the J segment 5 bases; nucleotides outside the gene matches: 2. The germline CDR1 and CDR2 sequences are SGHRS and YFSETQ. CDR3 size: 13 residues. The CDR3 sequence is CASSLAQGNEQYV. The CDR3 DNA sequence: TGCGCCAGCAGCTTGGCACAGGGGAACGAGCAGTACGTC.